This entry features one T cell receptor (beta chain) sequence. Method: immunoSEQ multiplex PCR; TCRdb's copy keeps in-frame clones and lacks some. The sample lists roughly 43,000 clones, around 90% seen once, with 4.8% in the top ten. The sample is drawn from a study of blood T cell repertoires in COVID-19. Specimen: peripheral blood. This sequence originates from a human donor in a cohort sampled during active COVID-19.

The CDR3: CASSLRQGRTEAFF. In nucleotides, the CDR3 is TGTGCCAGCAGTTTAAGACAAGGGAGGACTGAAGCTTTCTTT. The rearrangement uses TRBV28 and TRBJ1-1, with D unresolved. V shed 2 bases and J shed 5 bases, with 12 bases lying between them. Germline V lookup: CDR1 MDHEN, CDR2 SYDVKM. The CDR3 runs to 14 residues.